This T cell receptor (beta chain) was obtained from a study of cytomegalovirus exposure and HLA in healthy donors. Study-wide results and limits: The authors later linked a missense DCLRE1C variant to TCR beta V- and J-gene trimming. Cytomegalovirus association was assigned to about 150 TCR beta chains. Most TCR sequences proved rare, with some public TCRs found in many donors.

The PCR ran on 60 Vbeta and 13 Jbeta primers. Libraries were prepared by immunoSEQ multiplex PCR; TCRdb keeps only in-frame clonotypes and omits some of them. Here the sample spans 90,000 to 100,000 clones, about three quarters being singletons. CDR3 size: 15 residues. Trimming removed 3 bases from V and 8 bases from J, with 19 bases in between. Per germline, CDR1 SNHLY and CDR2 FYNNEI. Points on this clone: Its antigen is as yet unknown.

V and J are TRBV2 and TRBJ1-2; tentative D call: TRBD1 (6 bases). Sequencing input: PBMCs. The receptor comes from a man in his forties in good health and CMV-seronegative. The CDR3 here is CASSEAGVRMGGYTF. The DNA for the CDR3 is TGTGCCAGCAGTGAGGCAGGGGTCAGGATGGGGGGCTACACCTTC.